This TCR beta chain derives from a study of post-analysis software for immune sequencing data. The ends lost 0 bases at V and 9 bases at J; junction bases unmatched: 9. The CDR3 has 16 amino acids. The V gene's germline CDR1 is DFQATT and CDR2 SNEGSKA (reference sequence). Of note for this clonotype: Its cognate antigen is unknown.

The TCR beta cDNA libraries carried unique molecular identifiers. T cells, about 0.9 to 10 million of them, yielded hundreds of thousands of cDNA molecules. TCRdb reanalysed the PCR reads using MiXCR and keeps one entry per CDR3 protein. In the table there are about half a million distinct CDR3 sequences, roughly 45% of which are singletons. The study's findings and limits: About five TRBV segments were more frequent in patients than controls; TRBV5-6, TRBV5-1 and TRBV20-1 belonged to this group. By F measure, samples from a shared preparation batch strongly co-clustered.

Sequencing input: blood. This chain links TRBV20-1 with TRBJ2-1, with 12 bases fitting TRBD2. This TCR came from a girl aged 5-17 years with multiple sclerosis. CDR3 amino acids: CSARDPTSGSSSEQFF. CDR3 DNA sequence: TGCAGTGCTAGAGATCCGACTAGCGGGAGTTCCAGTGAGCAGTTCTTC.